The 16 T cell receptor beta chains presented below share a single source sample, sequenced in a study of molecular identifiers for immune sequencing clone quantification. TCRdb called the PCR reads again in MiXCR, with one record for every CDR3 protein. The sample yields some 590,000 distinct CDR3 sequences, roughly 23% seen once. Sequencing was done on a sample of naive CD8+ T cells from blood, with Jurkat cell RNA spiked in. The subset was: FACS-sorted CD8+CD4-CCR7+CD45RA+ naive T cells. The source is a human donor in good health. Some libraries in this study had Jurkat cell RNA spiked in.

This clonotype occurred many times. CDR3: CASSEGTSGSYEQYF. The CDR3 DNA follows: TGTGCCAGCAGTGAAGGGACTAGCGGGAGCTACGAGCAGTACTTC. V is TRBV2 and J is TRBJ2-7; the match to TRBD2 covers 13 bases. This CDR3 region has 15 residues. Trimming cost V 1 base and J 3 bases; bases outside gene matches: 0. Looked up from germline, CDR1 is SNHLY and CDR2 is FYNNEI.

This clonotype has a count of ten or more. V and J are TRBV29-1 and TRBJ2-2; D gene uncertain. Between the trimmed V and J ends, which lost 1 base and 7 bases, there was a span of 16 bases. This CDR3 is 15 amino acids long. From germline, CDR1 is SQVTM and CDR2 ANQGSEA. The CDR3 protein is CSVEGYTGTGGELFF. In nucleotides, the CDR3 is TGCAGCGTTGAAGGGTACACGGGTACGGGCGGGGAGCTGTTTTTT.

In this sample, this clonotype turned up many times. The V gene is TRBV6-2 or TRBV6-3, the J gene TRBJ1-1; a possible D gene is TRBD1 (6 bases). Trimming shortened V by 4 bases and J by 4 bases, and 13 bases separated the two germline ends. Germline V gives CDR1 MNHEY, CDR2 SVGEGT. The CDR3 is 14 amino acids. The CDR3: CASSLTGAVTEAFF. DNA for the CDR3: TGTGCCAGCAGTTTGACGGGGGCGGTCACTGAAGCTTTCTTT.

This clonotype was picked up many times. The V and J genes are TRBV7-9 and TRBJ2-3; unclear D gene. The germline CDR1 and CDR2 sequences are SEHNR and FQNEAQ (reference sequence). The CDR3 has 14 residues. V was shortened by 1 base and J by 7 bases, with 12 bases between the two germline ends. The DNA for the CDR3 is TGTGCCAGCAGCTTAGTGGACGGCGGAAATACGCAGTATTTT. Translating gives CASSLVDGGNTQYF.

As concerns this clonotype: This may be a read error: a much more frequent sequence differs by one nucleotide. This chain connects TRBV28 to TRBJ2-3; 8 positions match TRBD1. The CDR3 consists of 15 residues. Trimming at V came to 3 bases and at J to 8 bases, leaving 10 bases not matched to a gene. The germline V gene has CDR1 MDHEN and CDR2 SYDVKM. CDR3 coding DNA: TGTGCCAGCAGTTTTTTCCAGGGGGCGGCAGCTACGCAGTATTTT. This codes for CASSFFQGAAATQYF. The full variable domain, rest sourced from reference TRBV28 and TRBJ2-3, is DVKVTQSSRYLVKRTGEKVFLECVQDMDHENMFWYRQDPGLGLRLIYFSYDVKMKEKGDIPEGYSVSREKKERFSLILESASTNQTSMYLCASSFFQGAAATQYFGPGTRLTVL.

This clonotype was seen at least ten times. The chain is built from TRBV4-3 and TRBJ1-3; D is undetermined. The CDR3 length is 18 residues. Germline CDR1 is LGHNA and CDR2 is YSLEER. Trimming removed 0 bases at V and 0 bases at J, with 15 bases between. DNA of the CDR3: TGCGCCAGCAGCCAAGATATTGTACACCTCAGCTCTGGAAACACCATATATTTT. Translation gives CASSQDIVHLSSGNTIYF.

In its sample, this clonotype was seen many times. The rearrangement uses TRBV6-2 or TRBV6-3 and TRBJ1-5; TRBD1 matches 7 bases. Germline V gives CDR1 MNHEY, CDR2 SVGEGT. V was clipped by 4 bases and J by 4 bases; unmatched bases: 4. The CDR3 is made up of 14 amino acids. The CDR3 loop reads CASSFGTANQPQHF. CDR3 nucleotides: TGTGCCAGCAGTTTCGGGACAGCTAATCAGCCCCAGCATTTT.

This clonotype turned up a few times. V and J are TRBV6-2 or TRBV6-3 and TRBJ2-1; D is perhaps TRBD1 (5 bases). Germline CDR1 reads MNHEY; CDR2 reads SVGEGT. Trimming took off 2 bases at V and 6 bases at J, with 8 bases between the two ends. This CDR3 spans 13 amino acids. CDR3 residues: CASSYGAPNEQFF. CDR3 sequence (DNA): TGTGCCAGCAGTTACGGGGCCCCCAATGAGCAGTTCTTC.

About this clonotype: A much larger clone differs by one base, so this may be a read error. Likely a read error: the CDR3 ends without its conserved phenylalanine or tryptophan. The V call is TRBV9, the J call TRBJ2-3; possible D gene TRBD2, 6 bases. Germline V gives CDR1 SGDLS, CDR2 YYNGEE. The CDR3 is made up of 15 amino acids. V was shortened by 4 bases and J by 0 bases, with 12 bases between the two germline ends. Here the CDR3 reads CASSYGGTSTDTQYL. The CDR3 DNA reads as TGTGCCAGCAGCTACGGGGGAACTAGCACAGATACGCAGTATCTT.

In this sample, this clonotype turned up once. The V call is TRBV27, the J call TRBJ1-1, with 8 bases identical to TRBD1. CDR1 MNHEY and CDR2 SMNVEV come from the germline V gene (reference sequence). The CDR3 is 17 amino acids. Unmatched junction bases numbered 12, after V lost 5 bases and J lost 1 base. Here the CDR3 reads CASSPLRDRSANTEAFF. In nucleotides, the CDR3 is TGTGCCAGCAGTCCTTTACGGGACAGGAGTGCGAACACTGAAGCTTTCTTT.

This clonotype showed up many times. The V call is TRBV20-1, the J call TRBJ2-3; 8 bases match TRBD2. Trimming cost V 3 bases and J 4 bases; bases outside gene matches: 6. There are 14 residues in the CDR3. CDR1 and CDR2 (germline): DFQATT, SNEGSKA (reference sequence). The CDR3 coding sequence is TGCAGTGCTAGTACGGGGGGGCGGGCAGATACGCAGTATTTT. This gives the protein CSASTGGRADTQYF.

Ten or more counts support this clonotype. The chain has TRBV29-1 and TRBJ2-7; perhaps D is TRBD1 or TRBD2 (6 bases each). This CDR3 comprises 12 residues. With 7 bases removed from V and 4 bases from J, the gap between germline ends came to 14 bases. Per the germline V gene, CDR1 is SQVTM and CDR2 is ANQGSEA. The CDR3 DNA reads as TGCAGCGCGGGCGGAGGGGGGTACGAGCAGTACTTC. As protein: CSAGGGGYEQYF.

V and J are TRBV11-2 and TRBJ2-2, with D possibly matching TRBD1 (5 bases). Germline V gene data show CDR1 as SGHAT and CDR2 as FQNNGV. The V gene lost 4 bases and the J gene lost 0 bases, with 9 bases spanning the gap. The CDR3 is made up of 15 amino acids. CDR3 protein: CASSYDSANTGELFF. Here the CDR3 DNA reads TGTGCCAGCAGCTATGACAGTGCGAACACCGGGGAGCTGTTTTTT.

The chain couples TRBV4-1 to TRBJ2-7; D unresolved. Germline assignment: CDR1 MGHRA and CDR2 YSYEKL. Trimming stripped 0 bases from V and 3 bases from J, with 12 bases between. This CDR3 spans 15 amino acids. CDR3 nucleotides: TGCGCCAGCAGCCAAGATCGTGGGGAACACTACGAGCAGTACTTC. Its protein product is CASSQDRGEHYEQYF.

This clonotype showed up just a few times. J is TRBJ1-4 and V is TRBV6-6, with D tentatively TRBD1 (6 bases). Germline assignment: CDR1 MNHNY and CDR2 SVGAGI (reference sequence). Trimming removed 6 bases from V and 7 bases from J, with 15 bases in between. The CDR3 loop spans 14 amino acids. DNA of the CDR3: TGTGCCAGCAGCTCAGGGGAGATCGGTGAAAAACTGTTTTTT. Translated: CASSSGEIGEKLFF.

About this clonotype itself: This may stem from a read error, because a much larger clone lies one nucleotide away. The rearrangement joins TRBV5-3 to TRBJ1-2; 8 bases line up with TRBD1. TRBV5-3 qualifies as an ORF whose function is uncertain. The CDR3 length is 14 residues. As DNA, the CDR3 is TGTGCCAGCAGCTTGGTGTCAGGGGGCAACGGCTACATCTTC. Its protein is CASSLVSGGNGYIF.